This TCR beta chain stems from a study of T cells after yellow fever vaccination (dated 2019 in TCRdb). Describing the broader study: The SMART-Seq v4 Ultra Low Input RNA kit was used to prepare libraries from fractions with low cell numbers. To track T-cell clones before and after primary and booster YFV17D yellow fever vaccination, bulk TCR alpha and beta repertoires were sequenced longitudinally. The cohort comprised two healthy male donors, one aged 18 to 30 and one aged 30 to 40 years. Bulk PBMC replicates and cell subsets were isolated from blood drawn at multiple timepoints before and after both primary and secondary immunization.

The reads were generated on an Illumina NovaSeq 6000. Synthesis of TCR cDNA relied on 5'RACE template switching, a step that introduced a universal primer site along with unique molecular identifiers. Priming of cDNA synthesis was performed from both the TCR alpha and TCR beta constant segments. Two PCR steps were used to amplify libraries, with sample barcodes and sequencing adapters being added in the second step. Sequencing of the libraries was done on either Illumina HiSeq 2500 (2x100 bp) or NovaSeq (2x150 bp). As for the authors' bioinformatics: MIGEC was used to demultiplex reads and collapse the reads into UMI consensus sequences, and MiXCR was used for V(D)J alignment. Vaccine-responding clonotypes were identified with edgeR using replicate PBMC samples, with FDR below 0.01 and a log2 fold change above 5 up to day 15 being required. Each bulk clonotype was labeled CD4 or CD8 based on which sequenced repertoire, CD4 or CD8, contained the clonotype at higher abundance. TCRdb trimmed the raw reads at Q25, called clones with MiXCR and kept productive beta chains. For every CDR3 protein sequence, its rows merge into one entry that carries the most common genes and DNA. In this record, the V and J calls reflect TCRdb's handling and not the investigators' own analysis. This sample has 300,000 or so distinct CDR3 sequences in its table, and about 4% of those were observed once. In total, the top ten clones hold 24% of the sample.

What this sample's treatment or condition label stands for: live attenuated yellow fever vaccine strain. At each blood-draw timepoint, two biological replicates of bulk PBMCs were obtained. PBMCs were isolated from peripheral blood using a standard Ficoll-Paque protocol. RNA was extracted with TriZol from bulk PBMCs, CD4 and CD8 fractions, and dextramer-positive and dextramer-negative fractions. Taken from the germline V gene, the CDR1 and CDR2 loops are SGHRS and YFSETQ. Compared with germline, V lacks 5 bases and J lacks 5 bases; bases without a gene match: 9. Taken from cysteine to phenylalanine, the CDR3 has 15 residues. The entry retains the CDR3 DNA only, 45 bases that are in frame from base 1. This clonotype came up many times. What this receptor recognizes is not known. No base quality values were provided; no much bigger clone lies one nucleotide off. General findings and caveats noted by the study authors: Computational filtering was required because FACS-sorted repertoires could contain abundant contaminating clonotypes from the bulk population. After the booster, most of the clones that had expanded following primary vaccination were detected again (approximately 96% of CD4 and 85% to 90% of CD8), which suggests that memory was broadly maintained. A small fraction of clonotypes showed up in both the CD4 and CD8 compartments, probably as a result of convergent recombination. The secondary T-cell response was found to be weaker but faster than the primary response, with a peak reached on day 5 rather than on day 15. Because the study included only a couple of donors, the extent to which the findings can be generalized is limited.

Sequenced here: PBMCs, sampled 5 days after the yellow fever booster vaccination. The chain was built from TRBV5-1 and TRBJ1-2, and TRBD1 aligns with 10 junction nucleotides. This clonotype originated in a man younger than 35 who received the YFV17D yellow fever vaccine. The nucleotide sequence reads TGCGCCAGCAGGCCAAGACAGGGGGCGGAGTATGGCTACACCTTC. Its translation is CASRPRQGAEYGYTF. Full variable domain (CDR3 extended with the reference TRBV5-1 and TRBJ1-2 proteins): KAGVTQTPRYLIKTRGQQVTLSCSPISGHRSVSWYQQTPGQGLQFLFEYFSETQRNKGNFPGRFSGRQFSNSRSEMNVSTLELGDSALYLCASRPRQGAEYGYTFGSGTRLTVV.